This T cell receptor beta chain was retrieved from a study of metastatic and nonmetastatic thyroid tumors (TCRdb year 2020). Regarding the study in general: The researchers compared repertoires between peripheral blood samples and tumor or nodule tissue samples from patients with malignant or benign thyroid disease.

Many counts were recorded for this clone. Its antigen remains unidentified. One base away there is no much larger clone; base qualities are not given. None of the patients had been given any treatment before thyroid surgery. Patient clinical samples collected from about 2011 to 2018 were retrospectively analysed using T-cell receptor beta sequencing. Including the terminal cysteine and phenylalanine, the CDR3 comprises 13 residues. Only the CDR3 part of the read is kept: 39 bases, read in frame from the first base. CDR1 and CDR2 are drawn from the germline V gene (reference sequence): MNHEY, SMNVEV. V and J lose 6 bases and 7 bases, and a span of 12 bases separates them. Libraries came from PCR. Sequencing was performed on an Illumina HiSeq 4000. High-throughput sequencing was used to profile the CDR3 region of the TCR beta-chain in every patient. The authors processed their data as follows. CDR3 differences across clinicopathological groups were used to build a classifier for discriminating distant-metastatic papillary thyroid cancer patients. Repertoire diversity was assessed with the Shannon index, and tumor-blood repertoire similarity with the Morisita-Horn index. TCRdb reran the public reads through fastp at Q25 and MiXCR, keeping productive beta chains. The V and J calls, along with clone size, are taken from TCRdb and not from the paper's own processing. This sample holds roughly 61,000 clones; roughly 4% were observed only once. Approximately 20% of the sample belongs to the ten largest clones.

Study-wide conclusions, independent of this receptor: In both blood and tumor samples, malignant tumors were reported to have significantly higher TCR beta diversity than benign nodules.

This clonotype was sampled from a female donor with papillary thyroid cancer or a benign thyroid nodule (not recorded which). Some clones in this sample may be carry-over from other donors' samples. Sequencing was carried out using blood. Rearrangement joined TRBV27 to TRBJ2-2; TRBD2 is possibly the D segment (5 matching bases). The nucleotides are TGTGCCAGCAGCGGGGTCATGGGCGGGGAGCTGTTTTTT. It encodes CASSGVMGGELFF.